The 21 T cell receptor beta chains in this list originate from one sample, sequenced in a study of T cell repertoires in cytomegalovirus infection. One entry per CDR3 protein, called by TCRdb with MiXCR from the reads. The table lists approximately 490,000 distinct CDR3 sequences, 11% of them singletons. The material sequenced was PBMCs. The source of these receptors is a human donor in good health (CMV status not recorded). Some clones in this sample may be carry-over from other donors' samples.

The chain joins TRBV7-6 to TRBJ2-1, with D unresolved. The germline gives CDR1 SGHVS, CDR2 FNYEAQ. CDR3 length: 13 residues. Trimming removed 0 bases at V and 8 bases at J, with 8 bases between. The CDR3 coding sequence is TGTGCCAGCAGCTTAGCCTCCTGGGATGAGCAGTTCTTC. It codes for CASSLASWDEQFF.

This clonotype has just a few counts. The rearrangement links TRBV11-3 to TRBJ1-1, with D perhaps matching TRBD1 (5 bases). This CDR3 contains 16 residues. CDR1 is SGHNT and CDR2 is YENEEA in the germline V gene. Trimming removed 0 bases from V and 3 bases from J, with 14 bases in between. CDR3 nucleotides: TGTGCCAGCAGCTTAGAAAAATGGGGGTTGGACACTGAAGCTTTCTTT. Encoded protein: CASSLEKWGLDTEAFF.

This clonotype has at least ten counts. J is TRBJ1-2 and V is TRBV14, with D unclear. The germline gives CDR1 SGHDN, CDR2 FVKESK. V lost 1 base to trimming and J lost 4 bases, with 7 bases between them. CDR3 length: 13 amino acids. The DNA for the CDR3 is TGTGCCAGCAGCCAAGCTACTTTCTATGGCTACACCTTC. Translated, it gives CASSQATFYGYTF.

This clonotype was counted ten times or more. The chain joins TRBV10-3 to TRBJ1-5; a possible D gene is TRBD1 (5 bases). The V gene lost 2 bases and the J gene lost 1 base, with 6 bases spanning the gap. This CDR3 has 14 amino acids. Germline-derived CDR1 and CDR2 are ENHRY and SYGVKD. The CDR3 DNA follows: TGTGCCATCAGTGAGAGGGACAGCAATCAGCCCCAGCATTTT. This gives the protein CAISERDSNQPQHF.

The V and J genes are TRBV5-3 and TRBJ2-7, with D maybe TRBD1 (6 bases). TRBV5-3 is placed among ORFs of uncertain function. The CDR3 is made up of 14 amino acids. Trimming took 8 bases from V and 1 from J, leaving 16 bases between them. The CDR3, as DNA: TGTGCCAGCAGCATTCAAGGGGGTTCCTACGAGCAGTACTTC. Protein sequence: CASSIQGGSYEQYF.

This clonotype was seen at least ten times. The rearrangement joins TRBV7-2 to TRBJ2-1, with 11 bases matching TRBD2. The V gene's germline CDR1 is SGHTA and CDR2 FQGNSA. The CDR3 totals 16 residues. V was clipped by 4 bases and J by 4 bases; unmatched bases: 6. CDR3 sequence: CASSSAGLAEYNEQFF. As DNA, the CDR3 is TGTGCCAGCAGCTCGGCGGGACTAGCGGAGTACAATGAGCAGTTCTTC.

In its sample, this clonotype was seen a few times. The chain carries TRBV9 and TRBJ1-2; tentatively, D is TRBD1 (5 bases). This CDR3 has 14 amino acids. Germline V lookup: CDR1 SGDLS, CDR2 YYNGEE. V was clipped by 3 bases and J by 2 bases, with 11 bases between them. The CDR3 sequence is CASSAQGRNYGYTF. The DNA for the CDR3 is TGTGCCAGCAGCGCCCAGGGACGGAACTATGGCTACACCTTC.

This clonotype came up many times. The chain has TRBV12-3 or TRBV12-4 and TRBJ1-1; maybe TRBD1 (5 bases). V gave up 4 bases and J gave up 3 bases, with 9 bases separating them. The CDR3 runs to 13 residues. Here the CDR3 reads CASSWGGDTEAFF. The CDR3 DNA reads as TGTGCCAGCAGTTGGGGGGGGGACACTGAAGCTTTCTTT.

The chain uses TRBV7-9 and TRBJ2-1; tentative D call: TRBD2 (6 bases). V was clipped by 5 bases and J by 8 bases, with 22 bases between them. Germline V gives CDR1 SEHNR, CDR2 FQNEAQ (reference sequence). The CDR3 is made up of 16 amino acids. Here the CDR3 DNA reads TGTGCCAGCAGCCCCCCCGCGGGGAAGACGGTTTATGAGCAGTTCTTC. Its translation: CASSPPAGKTVYEQFF.

This clonotype has at least ten counts. The chain combines TRBV11-2 with TRBJ2-1, with 7 bases that match TRBD1. The CDR3 is 13 amino acids. V was pared by 3 bases and J by 9 bases, with 5 bases of the junction left unmatched. The germline CDR1 and CDR2 sequences are SGHAT and FQNNGV. The CDR3 sequence: CASSLGQLIEQFF. The CDR3 DNA sequence: TGTGCCAGCAGCTTGGGACAGCTAATTGAGCAGTTCTTC. Complete variable domain (other parts from reference TRBV11-2 and TRBJ2-1): EAGVAQSPRYKIIEKRQSVAFWCNPISGHATLYWYQQILGQGPKLLIQFQNNGVVDDSQLPKDRFSAERLKGVDSTLKIQPAKLEDSAVYLCASSLGQLIEQFFGPGTRLTVL.

This clonotype was seen ten or more times. This chain joins TRBV4-2 and TRBJ2-1; 15 bases agree with TRBD2. The V gene's germline CDR1 is LGHNA and CDR2 YNFKEQ. V gave up 2 bases and J gave up 7 bases; unmatched junction bases: 9. This CDR3 is built from 18 residues. CDR3 sequence: CASSQLPGLAGGSNEQFF. The DNA for the CDR3 is TGTGCCAGCAGCCAATTACCGGGACTAGCGGGAGGTTCGAATGAGCAGTTCTTC.

This clonotype occurred a few times. The chain links TRBV30 to TRBJ2-6; the D is unclear. The ends were cut back, 1 base at V and 0 bases at J, with 7 bases in the middle. This CDR3 region has 15 residues. CDR1 is GTSNPN and CDR2 is SVGIG in the germline V gene (reference sequence). CDR3 DNA: TGTGCCTGGAGTGGATCGCTCTCTGGGGCCAACGTCCTGACTTTC. Its translation is CAWSGSLSGANVLTF.

The chain has TRBV20-1 and TRBJ1-1; D gene ambiguous. Germline V CDR1 and CDR2: DFQATT, SNEGSKA (reference sequence). The CDR3 length is 10 residues. This CDR3 is CSAGGVEAFF. In DNA form, the CDR3 reads TGCTCGGCCGGCGGGGTTGAAGCTTTCTTT.

A word on this clonotype: An end of the junction does not agree with germline; a read error may underlie this. The chain carries TRBV7-3 and TRBJ2-1; a possible D gene is TRBD2 (6 bases). The CDR3 runs 13 residues. The germline CDR1 and CDR2 sequences are SGHTA and FQGTGA. DNA of the CDR3: TGTGCCAGCAGCCCGGCGGACTACAATGAGCATTTCTTC. Translated: CASSPADYNEHFF. The complete variable domain, with remaining parts taken from reference TRBV7-3 and TRBJ2-1, reads GAGVSQTPSNKVTEKGKYVELRCDPISGHTALYWYRQSLGQGPEFLIYFQGTGAADDSGLPNDRFFAVRPEGSVSTLKIQRTERGDSAVYLCASSPADYNEHFFGPGTRLTVL.

In its sample, this clonotype was seen many times. The V and J genes are TRBV7-9 and TRBJ1-1; unclear D gene. Trimming took off 4 bases at V and 2 bases at J, with 14 bases between the two ends. This CDR3 comprises 15 residues. Looked up from germline, CDR1 is SEHNR and CDR2 is FQNEAQ (reference sequence). The chain's CDR3 is CASSSFPYFNTEAFF. The CDR3 bases are TGTGCCAGCAGCTCTTTTCCTTACTTTAACACTGAAGCTTTCTTT.

Many counts were recorded for this clonotype. Here the CDR3 reads CASSISGLATKPTQYF. The CDR3 DNA sequence: TGTGCCAGCAGCATCTCGGGACTAGCGACAAAACCTACGCAGTATTTT. The chain joins TRBV5-6 to TRBJ2-3; 10 nucleotides line up with TRBD2. V dropped 4 bases and J dropped 8; count of bases not matched to a gene: 13. Germline V gene sequence: CDR1 SGHDT, CDR2 YYEEEE. There are 16 residues in the CDR3.

The sample holds a few counts of this clonotype. The chain carries TRBV2 and TRBJ1-2; TRBD1 matches at 9 bases. Germline-derived CDR1 and CDR2 are SNHLY and FYNNEI. The CDR3 runs to 13 residues. The V and J ends lost 4 bases and 5 bases, in that order; junction bases with no gene match: 2. The CDR3 bases are TGTGCCAGCAGTGGAGGGACAGGGTATGGCTACACCTTC. Protein product: CASSGGTGYGYTF.

The CDR3 bases are TGTGCCTGCCGACAGTCGAACACCGGGGAGCTGTTTTTT. Amino acid sequence: CACRQSNTGELFF. This chain connects TRBV10-3 to TRBJ2-2; possibly TRBD1 for D (5 bases). This CDR3 is built from 13 residues. CDR1 is ENHRY and CDR2 is SYGVKD in the germline V gene. V lost 11 bases and J lost 0, with 10 bases in between.

This clonotype was detected ten times or more. The chain is built from TRBV7-3 and TRBJ1-1; unclear D gene. Trimming stripped 3 bases from V and 1 base from J, with 6 bases between. The CDR3 has 13 residues. Per germline, CDR1 SGHTA and CDR2 FQGTGA. The CDR3 bases are TGTGCCAGCAGCTTCCAGTGGAACACTGAAGCTTTCTTT. Encoded protein: CASSFQWNTEAFF.

This chain connects TRBV30 to TRBJ2-7; D gene ambiguous. V was cut by 4 bases and J by 4 bases, with 8 bases left in between. In germline, CDR1 is GTSNPN, CDR2 SVGIG (reference sequence). The CDR3 has 11 residues. The CDR3 sequence is CAWKMTYEQYF. CDR3 nucleotide sequence: TGTGCCTGGAAAATGACGTACGAGCAGTACTTC.

The table lists this clonotype with a count of one. The J gene is TRBJ2-1, the V gene TRBV6-2 or TRBV6-3, with 8 positions matching TRBD1. CDR3 length: 14 amino acids. Germline V gene data show CDR1 as MNHEY and CDR2 as SVGEGT. V shed 6 bases, J shed 2 bases, and the junction held 3 bases outside the gene matches. DNA for the CDR3: TGTGCCAGCAGAAGACAGGGGACCTACAATGAGCAGTTCTTC. As protein: CASRRQGTYNEQFF.